The 28 T cell receptor beta chains presented below share a single source sample, sequenced in a study of blood T cell repertoires in COVID-19. Here immunoSEQ multiplex PCR was the method, and the copy in TCRdb shows in-frame clones only, minus some. The sample holds about 310,000 clones, around 86% seen once. Sequencing input: peripheral blood. These receptors were collected from a man aged 45-65 years with active or convalescent COVID-19.

The rearrangement links TRBV12-2 to TRBJ2-7; TRBD1 was called by the table and not checked on the DNA. TRBV12-2 corresponds to a pseudogene. The CDR3 is made up of 15 amino acids. The CDR3: CASRLDQGSSYEQYF. In nucleotides, the CDR3 is TGTGCAAGTCGCTTAGACCAGGGGAGCTCCTACGAGCAGTACTTC.

This clone was detected only once. The chain employs TRBV3-1 (or the pseudogene TRBV3-2) and TRBJ2-7, with 7 positions matching TRBD2. Germline CDR1 is LGHDT and CDR2 is YNNKEL (reference sequence). V gave up 0 bases and J gave up 0 bases; unmatched junction bases: 5. The CDR3 extends over 16 amino acids. The CDR3 spells CASSQDLAVSSYEQYF. Here the CDR3 DNA reads TGTGCCAGCAGCCAAGACCTAGCGGTAAGCTCCTACGAGCAGTACTTC.

The CDR3 nucleotides read TGTGCCAGCAGTAGACAGGGATATCTAAGCGAGCAGTACTTC. It is translated as CASSRQGYLSEQYF. The rearrangement joins TRBV6-5 to TRBJ2-7; TRBD1 matches 7 bases. CDR3 length: 14 amino acids. With 5 bases clipped from V and 6 bases from J, the junction kept 10 bases outside the gene matches. Germline CDR1 MNHEY, CDR2 SVGAGI.

This chain joins TRBV5-1 and TRBJ2-3; the match to TRBD2 covers 13 bases. Trimming at V came to 2 bases and at J to 2 bases, leaving 2 bases not matched to a gene. CDR3 length equals 16 residues. CDR1 is SGHRS, CDR2 YFSETQ, per germline. The CDR3 is CASSFGLAGDTDTQYF. CDR3 sequence (DNA): TGCGCCAGCAGCTTCGGACTAGCGGGGGACACAGATACGCAGTATTTT.

This clone was seen a handful of times. This rearrangement joins TRBV13 to TRBJ2-5; 7 bases fit TRBD1. This CDR3 has 14 amino acids. J was trimmed by 5 bases and V by 2 bases; bases with no gene match: 5. Germline V gives CDR1 PRHDT, CDR2 FYEKMQ (reference sequence). The CDR3 coding sequence is TGTGCCAGCAGCTTAAAGGGGGCAGGGGAGACCCAGTACTTC. It encodes CASSLKGAGETQYF.

The sample holds one count of this clone. The chain recombines TRBV10-3 with TRBJ1-6; 8 nucleotides line up with TRBD1. After removal of 6 bases from V and 7 bases from J, the junction contained 5 bases not matched to a gene. The CDR3 covers 14 residues. Germline V gene data show CDR1 as ENHRY and CDR2 as SYGVKD. The CDR3 sequence: CAIRGQGLNSPLHF. The CDR3 DNA sequence: TGTGCCATCAGAGGACAGGGTTTGAATTCACCCCTCCACTTT.

J is TRBJ2-1 and V is TRBV7-7; 8 bases are a match to TRBD2. V shed 5 bases, J shed 0 bases, and the junction held 3 bases outside the gene matches. CDR3 length: 15 residues. Germline-derived CDR1 and CDR2 are SSHAT and FNYEAQ (reference sequence). CDR3 sequence reads: CASSLSGSSYNEQFF. CDR3 in DNA: TGTGCCAGCAGCCTAAGCGGGAGCTCCTACAATGAGCAGTTCTTC. The variable domain in full, completed from reference TRBV7-7 and TRBJ2-1, reads GAGVSQSPRYKVTKRGQDVTLRCDPISSHATLYWYQQALGQGPEFLTYFNYEAQPDKSGLPSDRFSAERPEGSISTLTIQRTEQRDSAMYRCASSLSGSSYNEQFFGPGTRLTVL.

The chain couples TRBV24-1 to TRBJ2-5; D possibly corresponds to TRBD1 (6 bases). Trimming removed 4 bases at V and 1 base at J, with 15 bases between. The CDR3 is 16 residues long. Germline V gives CDR1 KGHDR, CDR2 SFDVKD. The CDR3 DNA sequence: TGTGCCACCAGTGAAGGGCGACAGGCCCCCCAAGAGACCCAGTACTTC. The encoded protein is CATSEGRQAPQETQYF.

The chain has TRBV7-6 and TRBJ1-3; D is ambiguous. CDR3 length equals 16 residues. Deletions cut 0 bases from V and 2 bases from J, with 11 bases between. CDR1 SGHVS and CDR2 FNYEAQ come from the germline V gene. The CDR3 reads CASSLAWPGTGNTIYF. CDR3 in DNA: TGTGCCAGCAGCTTAGCTTGGCCGGGGACTGGAAACACCATATATTTT.

The V and J genes are TRBV2 and TRBJ1-3; weak D call: TRBD1 (5 bases). The CDR3 is 15 amino acids. The germline V and J ends were trimmed by 1 base and 1 base, with 8 bases remaining between them. Germline CDR1 SNHLY, CDR2 FYNNEI. CDR3 loop: CASSEGTRSGNTIYF. Written as DNA, the CDR3 is TGTGCCAGCAGTGAAGGGACAAGGTCTGGAAACACCATATATTTT.

The chain combines TRBV7-2 with TRBJ1-6; 9 bases align to TRBD1. CDR3 length equals 15 residues. Germline CDR1 SGHTA, CDR2 FQGNSA. Unmatched junction bases numbered 6, after V lost 2 bases and J lost 10 bases. The CDR3 spells CASSLSGTGTSPLHF. CDR3 in DNA: TGTGCCAGCAGCTTATCCGGGACAGGGACGTCACCCCTCCACTTT.

This clone was detected only a few times. The rearrangement uses TRBV4-2 and TRBJ2-2, with 8 bases matching TRBD1. Germline CDR1 LGHNA, CDR2 YNFKEQ. The CDR3 is made up of 16 amino acids. V dropped 1 base and J dropped 3; count of bases not matched to a gene: 4. CDR3 sequence reads: CASSQGRGLDTGELFF. The CDR3 coding sequence is TGTGCCAGCAGCCAAGGCAGGGGGCTGGACACCGGGGAGCTGTTTTTT.

The chain is built from TRBV7-3 and TRBJ2-2; no reliable D call. The germline V gene encodes CDR1 SGHTA and CDR2 FQGTGA. This CDR3 comprises 11 residues. V was cut by 6 bases and J by 5 bases, with 4 bases left in between. This chain's CDR3 is CASSSTGELFF. The DNA for the CDR3 is TGTGCCAGCAGTTCAACCGGGGAGCTGTTTTTT.

This chain links TRBV18 with TRBJ2-2; no clear D gene. CDR3 length: 13 residues. The ends were cut back, 3 bases at V and 5 bases at J, with 7 bases in the middle. Germline V CDR1 and CDR2: KGHSH, LQKENI. CDR3 nucleotide sequence: TGTGCCAGCTCACCTTTCAGAACCGGGGAGCTGTTTTTT. Translating gives CASSPFRTGELFF.

The chain joins TRBV3-1 (or the pseudogene TRBV3-2) to TRBJ1-1; D gene uncertain. CDR3 length: 13 residues. V lost 4 bases, J lost 7 bases, and 13 bases lay in between. Germline CDR1 LGHDT, CDR2 YNNKEL (reference sequence). DNA of the CDR3: TGTGCCAGCAGCCTACGAGGCGGTTTTGAAGCTTTCTTT. It specifies CASSLRGGFEAFF.

The gene calls are TRBV2 and TRBJ2-3; 7 bases match TRBD2. CDR1 and CDR2 from the germline V gene are SNHLY and FYNNEI. This CDR3 spans 13 amino acids. The V segment lost 6 bases and the J segment 4 bases; nucleotides outside the gene matches: 4. The CDR3 loop is CASRLAIADTQYF. The CDR3 nucleotides read TGTGCCAGCAGACTAGCGATCGCAGATACGCAGTATTTT. Full variable domain (rest looked up from reference TRBV2 and TRBJ2-3): EPEVTQTPSHQVTQMGQEVILRCVPISNHLYFYWYRQILGQKVEFLVSFYNNEISEKSEIFDDQFSVERPDGSNFTLKIRSTKLEDSAMYFCASRLAIADTQYFGPGTRLTVL.

This chain links TRBV7-2 with TRBJ2-1, with 7 bases that match TRBD2. The junction had 14 bases not matched to a gene; V was cut back by 5 bases and J by 10 bases. The CDR3 sequence is 15 residues long. In germline, CDR1 is SGHTA, CDR2 FQGNSA. The CDR3 sequence: CASSQLAPRGDEQFF. The CDR3, as DNA: TGTGCCAGCAGCCAACTAGCTCCCCGGGGGGACGAGCAGTTCTTC.

This chain uses TRBV4-2 with TRBJ2-7, with 9 bases aligning to TRBD2. V trimming: 2 bases; J trimming: 0 bases; junction bases outside the gene matches: 5. CDR3 length: 16 amino acids. Germline loops: CDR1 LGHNA, CDR2 YNFKEQ. CDR3 in DNA: TGTGCCAGCAGCCAAAGAGGACTAGCGCACTCCTACGAGCAGTACTTC. As protein: CASSQRGLAHSYEQYF.

This clone was observed a few times. The gene calls are TRBV30 and TRBJ2-7, with TRBD1 matching over 7 bases. The V segment lost 2 bases and the J segment 9 bases; nucleotides outside the gene matches: 4. The germline CDR1 and CDR2 sequences are GTSNPN and SVGIG (reference sequence). The CDR3 sequence is 11 residues long. CDR3 loop: CAWSPGQRQYF. CDR3 coding DNA: TGTGCCTGGAGTCCGGGACAGAGGCAGTACTTC.

The chain carries TRBV3-1 (or the pseudogene TRBV3-2) and TRBJ2-7, with D possibly TRBD2 on 6 matching bases. V was trimmed by 2 bases and J by 5 bases, leaving 10 bases between them. Germline-derived CDR1 and CDR2 are LGHDT and YNNKEL (reference sequence). This CDR3 has 13 residues. The CDR3 spells CASSQLAGHEQYF. The DNA for the CDR3 is TGTGCCAGCAGCCAATTGGCGGGACACGAGCAGTACTTC.

The chain combines TRBV4-1 with TRBJ2-7, with a weak D call TRBD2 (6 bases). Trimming took 1 base from V and 9 from J, leaving 16 bases between them. The CDR3 is 14 amino acids. Germline CDR1 is MGHRA and CDR2 is YSYEKL. DNA of the CDR3: TGCGCCAGCAGCCAAGCGCTGCAGGGAGGACGGCAGTACTTC. Protein product: CASSQALQGGRQYF.

This clone was observed a single time. This chain joins TRBV20-1 and TRBJ1-5, with 8 nucleotides matching TRBD1. Trimming took 3 bases from V and 0 from J; bases not matched to a gene: 7. The CDR3 is made up of 16 amino acids. Germline V gives CDR1 DFQATT, CDR2 SNEGSKA (reference sequence). CDR3 sequence (DNA): TGCAGTGCTAGTGCAGGGGGCGCGGGTAGCAATCAGCCCCAGCATTTT. Translated, it gives CSASAGGAGSNQPQHF.

The chain links TRBV30 to TRBJ1-1, with D possibly being TRBD1 (6 bases). Trimming pared 4 bases from V and 4 bases from J, leaving 13 bases between. CDR1 GTSNPN and CDR2 SVGIG come from the germline V gene (reference sequence). The CDR3 extends over 13 amino acids. In nucleotides, the CDR3 is TGTGCCTGGAACCGTAGAGGGGGCACTGAAGCTTTCTTT. It codes for CAWNRRGGTEAFF.

This rearrangement joins TRBV3-1 (or the pseudogene TRBV3-2) to TRBJ1-2; 7 positions match TRBD1. Germline V gene lookup returns CDR1 LGHDT and CDR2 YNNKEL (reference sequence). With 0 bases clipped from V and 2 bases from J, the junction kept 9 bases outside the gene matches. The CDR3 is 17 residues long. CDR3 sequence (DNA): TGTGCCAGCAGCCAAGATTTTGGGGACAGAGGGAACTATGGCTACACCTTC. Its protein is CASSQDFGDRGNYGYTF.

The chain combines TRBV27 with TRBJ2-6; no reliable D call. V lost 2 bases and J lost 0, with 8 bases in between. Germline loops: CDR1 MNHEY, CDR2 SMNVEV (reference sequence). The CDR3 contains 16 residues. In nucleotides, the CDR3 is TGTGCCAGCAGTTTAGGGCCCATCTCTGGGGCCAACGTCCTGACTTTC. The encoded protein is CASSLGPISGANVLTF. Full variable domain (missing parts from reference TRBV27 and TRBJ2-6): EAQVTQNPRYLITVTGKKLTVTCSQNMNHEYMSWYRQDPGLGLRQIYYSMNVEVTDKGDVPEGYKVSRKEKRNFPLILESPSPNQTSLYFCASSLGPISGANVLTFGAGSRLTVL.

There are a few counts of this clone. CDR3 in amino acids: CASRGEGGPEAFF. DNA for the CDR3: TGTGCCAGCAGGGGTGAGGGGGGGCCTGAAGCTTTCTTT. The genes are TRBV12-3 or TRBV12-4 and TRBJ1-1, with a possible D match to TRBD1 (6 bases). V lost 6 bases, J lost 6 bases, and 14 bases lay in between. The CDR3 runs to 13 residues.

V is TRBV7-2 and J is TRBJ2-7, with a tentative D call TRBD2 (5 bases). Trimming removed 7 bases at V and 4 bases at J, with 11 bases between. The CDR3 is made up of 12 amino acids. Germline V gene data show CDR1 as SGHTA and CDR2 as FQGNSA. This CDR3 reads CASTSTGYEQYF. The CDR3 DNA reads TGTGCCAGCACCTCCACGGGGTACGAGCAGTACTTC.

This clone was detected only a few times. The chain links TRBV7-9 to TRBJ2-3; 7 bases map to TRBD1. From germline, CDR1 is SEHNR and CDR2 FQNEAQ (reference sequence). The length of the CDR3 is 14 residues. J lost 1 base, V lost 3 bases, and 1 base had no gene match. The CDR3 nucleotides are TGTGCCAGCAGCTTCGACAGGGGCACAGATACGCAGTATTTT. It codes for CASSFDRGTDTQYF.